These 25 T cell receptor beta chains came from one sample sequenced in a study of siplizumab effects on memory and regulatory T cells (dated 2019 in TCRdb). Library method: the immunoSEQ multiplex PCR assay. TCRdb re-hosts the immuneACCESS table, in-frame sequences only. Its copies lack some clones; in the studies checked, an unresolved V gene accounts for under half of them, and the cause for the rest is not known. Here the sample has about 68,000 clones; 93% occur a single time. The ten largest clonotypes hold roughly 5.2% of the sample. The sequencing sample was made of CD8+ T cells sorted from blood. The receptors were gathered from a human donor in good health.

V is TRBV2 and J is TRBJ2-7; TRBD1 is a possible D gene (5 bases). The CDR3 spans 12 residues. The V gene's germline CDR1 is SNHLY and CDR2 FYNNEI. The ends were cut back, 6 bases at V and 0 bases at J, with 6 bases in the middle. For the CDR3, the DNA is TGTGCCAGCAGGACAGCCTCCTACGAGCAGTACTTC. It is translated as CASRTASYEQYF.

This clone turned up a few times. CDR3 sequence (DNA): TGTGCCAGCAGTCCCTCAGCGGGGGGGTACAAGACCCAGTACTTC. Residues: CASSPSAGGYKTQYF. The chain recombines TRBV27 with TRBJ2-5, with 10 nucleotides matching TRBD2. The CDR3 runs 15 residues. J gave up 6 bases and V 5 bases, and 9 bases lay outside the gene matches. Germline assignment: CDR1 MNHEY and CDR2 SMNVEV (reference sequence).

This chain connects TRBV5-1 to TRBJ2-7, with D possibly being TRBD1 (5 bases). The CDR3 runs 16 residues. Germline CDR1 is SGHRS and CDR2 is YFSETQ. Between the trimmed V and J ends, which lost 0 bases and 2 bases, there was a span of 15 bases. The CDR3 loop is CASSLAVGARTYEQYF. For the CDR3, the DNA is TGCGCCAGCAGCTTGGCCGTTGGGGCAAGGACCTACGAGCAGTACTTC.

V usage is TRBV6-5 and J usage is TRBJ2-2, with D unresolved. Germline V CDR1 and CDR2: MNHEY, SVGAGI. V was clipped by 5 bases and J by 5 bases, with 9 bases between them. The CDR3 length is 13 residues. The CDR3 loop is CASSPLTTGELFF. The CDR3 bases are TGTGCCAGCAGTCCTCTTACGACCGGGGAGCTGTTTTTT.

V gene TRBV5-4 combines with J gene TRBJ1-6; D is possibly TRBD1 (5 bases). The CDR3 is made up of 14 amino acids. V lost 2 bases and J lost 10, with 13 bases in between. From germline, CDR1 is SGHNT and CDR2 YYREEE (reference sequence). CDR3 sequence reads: CASSFGQGRSPLHF. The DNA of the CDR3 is TGTGCCAGCAGCTTCGGGCAGGGTCGATCACCCCTCCACTTT.

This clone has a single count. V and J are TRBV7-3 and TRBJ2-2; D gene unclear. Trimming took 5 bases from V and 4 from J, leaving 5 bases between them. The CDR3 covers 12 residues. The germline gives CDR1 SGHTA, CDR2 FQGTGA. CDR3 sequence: CASSPITGELFF. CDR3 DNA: TGTGCCAGCAGCCCGATCACCGGGGAGCTGTTTTTT.

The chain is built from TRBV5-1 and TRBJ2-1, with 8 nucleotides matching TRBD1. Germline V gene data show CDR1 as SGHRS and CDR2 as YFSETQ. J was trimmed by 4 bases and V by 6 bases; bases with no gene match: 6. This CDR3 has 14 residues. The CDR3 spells CASTDRGLYNEQFF. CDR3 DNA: TGCGCCAGCACCGACAGGGGCCTTTACAATGAGCAGTTCTTC.

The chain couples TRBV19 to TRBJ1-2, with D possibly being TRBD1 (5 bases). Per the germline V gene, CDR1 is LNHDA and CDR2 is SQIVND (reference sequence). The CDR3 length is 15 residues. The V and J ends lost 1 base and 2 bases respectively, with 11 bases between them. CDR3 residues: CASSIGDRVNYGYTF. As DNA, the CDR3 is TGTGCCAGTAGTATAGGCGACAGAGTAAACTATGGCTACACCTTC.

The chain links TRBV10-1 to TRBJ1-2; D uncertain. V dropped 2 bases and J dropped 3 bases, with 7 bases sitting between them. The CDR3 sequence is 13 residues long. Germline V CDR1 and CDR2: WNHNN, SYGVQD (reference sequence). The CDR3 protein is CASSEVPDYGYTF. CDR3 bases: TGCGCCAGCAGTGAGGTCCCAGACTATGGCTACACCTTC.

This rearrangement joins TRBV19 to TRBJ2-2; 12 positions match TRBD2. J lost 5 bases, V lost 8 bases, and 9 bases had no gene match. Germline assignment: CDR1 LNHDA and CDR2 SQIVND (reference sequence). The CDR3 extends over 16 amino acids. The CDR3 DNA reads TGTGCCAGTGGCCCAGGGACTAGCGGGTTTACCGGGGAGCTGTTTTTT. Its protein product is CASGPGTSGFTGELFF.

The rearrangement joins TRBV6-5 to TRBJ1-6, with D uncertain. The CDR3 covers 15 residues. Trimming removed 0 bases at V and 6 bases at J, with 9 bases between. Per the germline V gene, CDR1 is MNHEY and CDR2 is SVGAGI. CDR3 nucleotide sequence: TGTGCCAGCAGTTACTCGCAGGCCCCTAATTCACCCCTCCACTTT. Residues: CASSYSQAPNSPLHF.

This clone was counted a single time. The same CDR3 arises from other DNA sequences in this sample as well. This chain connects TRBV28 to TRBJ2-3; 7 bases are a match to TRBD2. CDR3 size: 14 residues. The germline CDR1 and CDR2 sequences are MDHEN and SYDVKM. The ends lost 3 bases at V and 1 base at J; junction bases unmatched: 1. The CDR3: CASSFLAGTDTQYF. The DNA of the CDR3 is TGTGCCAGCAGTTTCCTAGCGGGCACAGATACGCAGTATTTT.

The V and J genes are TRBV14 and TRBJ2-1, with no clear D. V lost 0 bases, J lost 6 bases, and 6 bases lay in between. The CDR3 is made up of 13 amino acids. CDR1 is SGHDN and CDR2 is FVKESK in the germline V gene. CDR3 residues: CASSQENGNEQFF. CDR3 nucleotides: TGTGCCAGCAGCCAAGAAAATGGCAATGAGCAGTTCTTC.

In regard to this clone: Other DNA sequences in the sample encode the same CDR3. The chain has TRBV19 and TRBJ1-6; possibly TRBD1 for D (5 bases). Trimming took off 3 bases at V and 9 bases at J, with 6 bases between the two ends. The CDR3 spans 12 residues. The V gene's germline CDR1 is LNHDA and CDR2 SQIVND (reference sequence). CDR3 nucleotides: TGTGCCAGTAGTATTGGGGGTTCACCCCTCCACTTT. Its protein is CASSIGGSPLHF.

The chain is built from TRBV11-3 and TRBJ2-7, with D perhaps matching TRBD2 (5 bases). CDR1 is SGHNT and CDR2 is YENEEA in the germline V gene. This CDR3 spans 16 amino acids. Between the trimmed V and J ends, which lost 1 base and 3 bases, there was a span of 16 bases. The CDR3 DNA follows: TGTGCCAGCAGCTTAGGCCACTTGGTAGCGAGCTACGAGCAGTACTTC. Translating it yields CASSLGHLVASYEQYF.

The CDR3 DNA reads TGTGCCAGCAGAAGACTAGCGGGGCCCAACTACGAGCAGTACTTC. Translation: CASRRLAGPNYEQYF. This chain links TRBV5-4 with TRBJ2-7; TRBD2 matches 11 bases. Germline loops: CDR1 SGHNT, CDR2 YYREEE (reference sequence). The CDR3 is made up of 15 amino acids. Trimming at V came to 5 bases and at J to 3 bases, leaving 7 bases not matched to a gene.

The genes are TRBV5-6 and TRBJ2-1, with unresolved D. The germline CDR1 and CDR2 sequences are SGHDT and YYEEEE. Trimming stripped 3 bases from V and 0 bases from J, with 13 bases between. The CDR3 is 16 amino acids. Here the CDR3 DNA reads TGTGCCAGCAGCTGGGGATGGCAGGTCTCCTACAATGAGCAGTTCTTC. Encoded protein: CASSWGWQVSYNEQFF.

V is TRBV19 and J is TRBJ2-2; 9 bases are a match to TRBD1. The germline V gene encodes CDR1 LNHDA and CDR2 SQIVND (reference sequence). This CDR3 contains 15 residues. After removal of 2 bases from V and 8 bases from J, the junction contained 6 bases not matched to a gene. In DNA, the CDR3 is TGTGCCAGTAGTATAACAGGGGGCGCGGGAGGGGAGCTGTTTTTT. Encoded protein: CASSITGGAGGELFF.

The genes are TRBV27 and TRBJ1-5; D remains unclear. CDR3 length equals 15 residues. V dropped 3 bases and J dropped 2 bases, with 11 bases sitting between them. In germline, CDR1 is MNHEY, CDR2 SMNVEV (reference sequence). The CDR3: CASSLGPQGNQPQHF. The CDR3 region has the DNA TGTGCCAGCAGTTTGGGCCCGCAGGGCAATCAGCCCCAGCATTTT.

Here the CDR3 reads CASSQDPGQDQPQHF. The CDR3 DNA is TGCGCCAGCAGCCAAGATCCGGGGCAAGATCAGCCCCAGCATTTT. The rearrangement uses TRBV4-1 and TRBJ1-5; D perhaps matches TRBD1 (5 bases). The V end was cut by 0 bases, the J end by 5 bases, with 11 bases between. The V gene's germline CDR1 is MGHRA and CDR2 YSYEKL. There are 15 residues in the CDR3.

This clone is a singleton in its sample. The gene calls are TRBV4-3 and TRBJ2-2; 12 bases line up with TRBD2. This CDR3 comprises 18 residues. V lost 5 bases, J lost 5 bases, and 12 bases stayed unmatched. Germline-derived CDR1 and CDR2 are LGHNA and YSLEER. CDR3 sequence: CASSYTRTSGERTGELFF. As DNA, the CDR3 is TGCGCCAGCAGCTACACCCGGACTAGCGGGGAACGAACCGGGGAGCTGTTTTTT.

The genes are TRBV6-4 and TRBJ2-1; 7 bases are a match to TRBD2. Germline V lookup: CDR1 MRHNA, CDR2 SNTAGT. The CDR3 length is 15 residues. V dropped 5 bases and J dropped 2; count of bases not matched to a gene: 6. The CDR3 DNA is TGTGCCAGCAGTTCGGGGGGAGCGGCCTACAATGAGCAGTTCTTC. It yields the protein CASSSGGAAYNEQFF.

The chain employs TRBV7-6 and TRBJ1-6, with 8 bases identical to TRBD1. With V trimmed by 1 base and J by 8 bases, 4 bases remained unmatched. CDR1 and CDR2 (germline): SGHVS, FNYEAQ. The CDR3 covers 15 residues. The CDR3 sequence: CASSLGDRGYSPLHF. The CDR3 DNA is TGTGCCAGCAGCTTAGGCGACAGGGGTTATTCACCCCTCCACTTT.

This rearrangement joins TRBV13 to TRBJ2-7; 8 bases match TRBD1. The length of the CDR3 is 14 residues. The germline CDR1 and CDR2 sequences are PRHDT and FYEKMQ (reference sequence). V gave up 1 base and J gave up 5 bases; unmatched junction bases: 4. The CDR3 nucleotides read TGTGCCAGCAGCTTAGACAGGGGGGACCACGAGCAGTACTTC. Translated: CASSLDRGDHEQYF.

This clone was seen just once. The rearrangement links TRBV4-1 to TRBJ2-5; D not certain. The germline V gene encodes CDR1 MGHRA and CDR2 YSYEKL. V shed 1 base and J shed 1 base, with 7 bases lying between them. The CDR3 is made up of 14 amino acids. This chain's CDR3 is CASSQGLGQETQYF. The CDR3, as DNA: TGCGCCAGCAGCCAAGGACTGGGCCAAGAGACCCAGTACTTC.